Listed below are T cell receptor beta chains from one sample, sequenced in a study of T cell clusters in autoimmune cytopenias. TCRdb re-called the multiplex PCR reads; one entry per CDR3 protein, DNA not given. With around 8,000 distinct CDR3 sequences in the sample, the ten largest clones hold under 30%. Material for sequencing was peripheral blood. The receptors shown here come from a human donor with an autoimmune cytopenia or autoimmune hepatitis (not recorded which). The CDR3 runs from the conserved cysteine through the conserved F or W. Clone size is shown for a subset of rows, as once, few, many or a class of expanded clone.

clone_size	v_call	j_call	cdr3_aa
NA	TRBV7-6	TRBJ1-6	CASSLVGKESPLHF
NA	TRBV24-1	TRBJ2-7	CATSDSGIAPYEQYF
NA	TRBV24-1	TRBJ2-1	CATSDFSGSNEQFF
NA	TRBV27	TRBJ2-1	CASSLSTTFHNEQFF
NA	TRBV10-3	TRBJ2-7	CAVAGTPTYEQYF
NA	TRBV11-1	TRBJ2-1	CASSPDRGPRGRAGGEQFF
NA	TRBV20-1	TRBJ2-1	CSARGPGTSIDNEQFF
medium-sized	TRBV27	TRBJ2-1	CASSSPRGGDNEQFF
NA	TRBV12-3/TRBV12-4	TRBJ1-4	CASTSWGAGGELFF
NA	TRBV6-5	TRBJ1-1	CASSYSQGGTEAFF
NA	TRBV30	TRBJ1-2	CAWSVQAGAQGYTF
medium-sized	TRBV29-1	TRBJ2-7	CSVGYGSFNEQYF
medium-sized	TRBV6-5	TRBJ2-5	CASSYSPSSGTYQETQYF
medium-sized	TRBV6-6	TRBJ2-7	CASSYPEPYEQYF
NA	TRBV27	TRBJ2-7	CASTLSGTGDYEQYF
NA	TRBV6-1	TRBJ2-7	CASSRQASYEQYF
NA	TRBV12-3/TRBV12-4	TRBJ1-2	CASSRTWTGYTF
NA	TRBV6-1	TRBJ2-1	CASSSPRGRASYNEQFF